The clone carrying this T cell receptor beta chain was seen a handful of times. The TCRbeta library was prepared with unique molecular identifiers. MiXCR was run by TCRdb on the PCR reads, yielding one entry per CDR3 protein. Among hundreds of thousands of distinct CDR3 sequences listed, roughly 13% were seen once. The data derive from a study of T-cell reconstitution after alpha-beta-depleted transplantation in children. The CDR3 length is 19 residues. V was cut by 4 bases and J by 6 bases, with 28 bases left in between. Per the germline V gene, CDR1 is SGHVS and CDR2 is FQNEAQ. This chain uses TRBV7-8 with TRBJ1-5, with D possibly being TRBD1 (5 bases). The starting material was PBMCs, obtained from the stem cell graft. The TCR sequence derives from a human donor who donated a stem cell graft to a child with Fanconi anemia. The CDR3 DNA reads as TGTGCCAGCAGCTCATTCGCGGCGGGGGAGATGGGGTATCGTCAGCCCCAGCATTTT. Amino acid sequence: CASSSFAAGEMGYRQPQHF.